The rows below give T cell receptor beta chains drawn from one sample of a study of blood T cell repertoires in COVID-19. Assay used: immunoSEQ multiplex PCR; TCRdb lists only in-frame clones, some missing. The repertoire holds hundreds of thousands of clones, about 89% seen once, with around 1.6% in the top ten. Input material: peripheral blood. The receptors come from a woman aged 60-75 years who had recovered from COVID-19. CDR3s include the opening cysteine and the closing phenylalanine or tryptophan. Each record gives: V gene, CDR3 length, clone size, J gene, D gene, CDR3 protein. A D gene is named only where the DNA matches it firmly. Clone size is shown for a subset of rows, as once, few, many or a class of expanded clone.

V: TRBV2
length: 19
size: once
J: TRBJ1-2
D: NA
CDR3: CASSEGGEQQYLSNYGYTF

V: TRBV3-1/TRBV3-2
length: 16
size: NA
J: TRBJ2-1
D: TRBD1
CDR3: CASSHLTRGQNNEQFF

V: TRBV19
length: 14
size: NA
J: TRBJ2-3
D: TRBD1
CDR3: CASSILGGQGKQYF

V: TRBV14
length: 13
size: many
J: TRBJ1-1
D: NA
CDR3: CASSDRTSRGAFF

V: TRBV28
length: 13
size: few
J: TRBJ1-1
D: NA
CDR3: CASGELLNTEAFF

V: TRBV6-2/TRBV6-3
length: 16
size: NA
J: TRBJ2-7
D: TRBD2
CDR3: CASSLELAGGIYEQYF

V: TRBV5-1
length: 13
size: NA
J: TRBJ1-5
D: NA
CDR3: CASSQGPNQPQHF

V: TRBV5-5
length: 15
size: NA
J: TRBJ1-5
D: TRBD1
CDR3: CASSSGQGFNQPQHF

V: TRBV6-5
length: 15
size: NA
J: TRBJ2-2
D: NA
CDR3: CASSRGGANTGELFF

V: TRBV28
length: 13
size: NA
J: TRBJ1-5
D: NA
CDR3: CASIRGLGQPQHF

V: TRBV18
length: 14
size: NA
J: TRBJ2-4
D: NA
CDR3: CASSPSRGSDIQYF

V: TRBV5-1
length: 14
size: NA
J: TRBJ1-4
D: NA
CDR3: CASSFFAGNEKLFF

V: TRBV12-5
length: 17
size: NA
J: TRBJ2-1
D: TRBD2
CDR3: CASGFLVASGMYNEQFF

V: TRBV9
length: 13
size: NA
J: TRBJ2-1
D: NA
CDR3: CASSLLVGNEQFF

V: TRBV27
length: 12
size: few
J: TRBJ2-3
D: NA
CDR3: CASSQDTDTQYF

V: TRBV7-2
length: 13
size: NA
J: TRBJ1-2
D: NA
CDR3: CASSSGRRYGYTF

V: TRBV4-2
length: 14
size: once
J: TRBJ2-5
D: NA
CDR3: CASSQNRAGETQYF

V: TRBV5-5
length: 16
size: NA
J: TRBJ1-3
D: NA
CDR3: CASSITGQSSGNTIYF